One and the same sample provided the 3 T cell receptor beta chains below, sequenced in a study of T cell responses to AZD1222 COVID-19 vaccine. Using immunoSEQ multiplex PCR, the repertoire was profiled, and TCRdb retains in-frame clones only, with some absent. The sample lists 88,000 or so clones, about 89% occurring once. The sample was peripheral blood, taken 28 days after the second AZD1222 dose. The origin of the receptors is an adult who received the AZD1222 COVID-19 vaccine.

V usage is TRBV5-1 and J usage is TRBJ1-1; TRBD1 might be the D (5 bases). From germline, CDR1 is SGHRS and CDR2 YFSETQ. The V gene lost 2 bases and the J gene lost 5 bases, with 13 bases spanning the gap. The CDR3 totals 14 residues. The CDR3 spells CASSLGERATEAFF. CDR3 bases: TGCGCCAGCAGCTTAGGGGAGAGGGCGACTGAAGCTTTCTTT.

The gene calls are TRBV7-2 and TRBJ1-2; D perhaps matches TRBD1 (6 bases). Trimming took off 1 base at V and 8 bases at J, with 11 bases between the two ends. The CDR3 runs 13 residues. From germline, CDR1 is SGHTA and CDR2 FQGNSA. This chain's CDR3 is CASSLVGGRGYTF. CDR3 DNA: TGTGCCAGCAGCTTAGTAGGGGGTCGGGGCTACACCTTC.

The gene calls are TRBV6-1 and TRBJ1-1; D gene unclear. The V and J ends lost 0 bases and 6 bases respectively, with 20 bases between them. The CDR3 loop spans 17 amino acids. Germline-derived CDR1 and CDR2 are MNHNS and SASEGT. For the CDR3, the DNA is TGTGCCAGCAGTGAAGCGCGGTTGAGACGCCGAGTCCCTGAAGCTTTCTTT. This gives the protein CASSEARLRRRVPEAFF.